A single sample gave rise to the 5 T cell receptor beta chains below, sequenced in a study of CD8 T cells in ankylosing spondylitis. TCRdb re-analysed the 5' RACE reads in MiXCR, keeping a single row per CDR3 protein. This sample has tens of thousands of distinct CDR3 sequences, with 5.3% found just once. Sample: blood, either unsorted or a sorted T cell fraction (not recorded which). These TCRs come from a male donor with ankylosing spondylitis or in good health (not recorded which).

This clonotype was detected ten times or more. The chain has TRBV5-1 and TRBJ2-7; TRBD1 is a possible D gene (6 bases). V was cut by 1 base and J by 0 bases, with 14 bases left in between. Per the germline V gene, CDR1 is SGHRS and CDR2 is YFSETQ. The CDR3 length is 16 residues. CDR3 DNA: TGCGCCAGCAGCTTGATAATCGGGACATTCTCCTACGAGCAGTACTTC. Its protein product is CASSLIIGTFSYEQYF.

This clonotype was observed at least ten times. The CDR3 ends on some other residue instead of the conserved phenylalanine or tryptophan, so this is likely a read error. Because the CDR3's place on the DNA is in doubt, the DNA is left out and the CDR3 is given as listed by TCRdb. The chain links TRBV2 to TRBJ2-3; the table's D gene call, TRBD2, was not cross checked with the DNA. Germline V gene sequence: CDR1 SNHLY, CDR2 FYNNEI. The CDR3 is made up of 14 amino acids, end residues included. The CDR3 sequence: CASSESASGAGGPI.

This clonotype was seen many times. V and J are TRBV28 and TRBJ1-5, with 7 bases identical to TRBD1. This CDR3 has 14 amino acids. V dropped 6 bases and J dropped 3; count of bases not matched to a gene: 5. Germline assignment: CDR1 MDHEN and CDR2 SYDVKM. CDR3 loop: CASRKQGTNQPQHF. CDR3 DNA: TGTGCCAGCAGAAAACAGGGGACCAATCAGCCCCAGCATTTT.

This clonotype was seen at least ten times. This sequence joins TRBV7-6 and TRBJ2-3; possibly TRBD1 for D (6 bases). Trimming left V 1 base short and J 4 bases short, with 12 bases between. The CDR3 length is 15 residues. Germline CDR1 is SGHVS and CDR2 is FNYEAQ. In nucleotides, the CDR3 is TGTGCCAGCAGCTTAGATGGACAGCGGCCAGATACGCAGTATTTT. Translated: CASSLDGQRPDTQYF.

This clonotype was seen ten or more times. The chain is built from TRBV29-1 and TRBJ2-1; TRBD1 agrees at 8 bases. The germline V gene has CDR1 SQVTM and CDR2 ANQGSEA. V was clipped by 8 bases and J by 2 bases; unmatched bases: 5. The CDR3 spans 13 residues. The CDR3 DNA reads as TGCAGCCTCGACAGGGGCACCTACAATGAGCAGTTCTTC. Its protein is CSLDRGTYNEQFF.